This T cell receptor beta chain was recorded in a study of blood T cell repertoires in COVID-19. The wider study: There were acute and convalescent COVID-19 samples, and they came from the United States, Italy and Spain.

While infection was still active, Seattle patients were enrolled and then followed longitudinally. In the authors' workflow: By means of reference gene primer amplification, nucleated cell counts were estimated. The protocol was immunoSEQ multiplex PCR, while the TCRdb copy is restricted to in-frame clones and leaves out a portion. Clonal size and the V and J genes are those of that table, whereas D and trimming came from the DNA. The sample includes 250,000 to 350,000 clones, about 89% of them seen just once. The germline V gene has CDR1 WNHNN and CDR2 SYGVQD (reference sequence). The trim removed 5 bases at V and 6 bases at J, leaving 5 bases unmatched. The CDR3 has 15 amino acids.

Material for sequencing was peripheral blood. The genes are TRBV10-1 and TRBJ2-1; 12 bases are a match to TRBD2. This receptor was identified in a woman aged 25 to 45 with COVID-19, enrolled during active disease. DNA for the CDR3: TGCGCCAGCAGTCTAGCGGGAGGGCCGGGCAATGAGCAGTTCTTC. It yields the protein CASSLAGGPGNEQFF.